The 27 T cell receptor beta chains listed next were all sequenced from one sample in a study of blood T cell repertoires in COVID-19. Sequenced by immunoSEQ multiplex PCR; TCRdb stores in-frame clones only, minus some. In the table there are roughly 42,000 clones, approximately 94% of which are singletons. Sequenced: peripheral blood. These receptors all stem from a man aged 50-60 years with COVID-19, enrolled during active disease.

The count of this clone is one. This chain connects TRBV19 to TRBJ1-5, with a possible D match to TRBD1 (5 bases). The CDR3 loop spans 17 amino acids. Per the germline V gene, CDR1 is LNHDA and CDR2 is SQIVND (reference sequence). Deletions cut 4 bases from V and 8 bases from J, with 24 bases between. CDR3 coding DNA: TGTGCCAGTAGTAGGCCCCGGGGGGGAAGGAGTCGGGAGCCCCAGCATTTT. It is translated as CASSRPRGGRSREPQHF.

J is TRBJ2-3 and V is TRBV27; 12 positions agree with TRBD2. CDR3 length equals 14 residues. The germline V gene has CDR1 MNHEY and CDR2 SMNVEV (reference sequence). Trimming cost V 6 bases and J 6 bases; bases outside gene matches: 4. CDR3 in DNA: TGTGCCAGCAGGACTAGCGGGAGATACGATACGCAGTATTTT. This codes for CASRTSGRYDTQYF.

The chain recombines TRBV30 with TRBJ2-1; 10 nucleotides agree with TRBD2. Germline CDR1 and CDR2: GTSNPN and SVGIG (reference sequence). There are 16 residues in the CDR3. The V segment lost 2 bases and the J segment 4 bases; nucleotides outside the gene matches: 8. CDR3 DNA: TGTGCCTGGAGTTTCCCCGGGACTAGCGTATACAATGAGCAGTTCTTC. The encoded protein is CAWSFPGTSVYNEQFF. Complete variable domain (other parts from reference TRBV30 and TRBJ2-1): SQTIHQWPATLVQPVGSPLSLECTVEGTSNPNLYWYRQAAGRGLQLLFYSVGIGQISSEVPQNLSASRPQDRQFILSSKKLLLSDSGFYLCAWSFPGTSVYNEQFFGPGTRLTVL.

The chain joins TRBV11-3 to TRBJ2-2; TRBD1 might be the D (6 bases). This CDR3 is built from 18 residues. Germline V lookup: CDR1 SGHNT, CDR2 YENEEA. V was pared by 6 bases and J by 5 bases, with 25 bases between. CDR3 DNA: TGTGCCAGCAGTCTTGAGCAGGGGCCCCAGCCTGTAACCGGGGAGCTGTTTTTT. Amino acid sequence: CASSLEQGPQPVTGELFF.

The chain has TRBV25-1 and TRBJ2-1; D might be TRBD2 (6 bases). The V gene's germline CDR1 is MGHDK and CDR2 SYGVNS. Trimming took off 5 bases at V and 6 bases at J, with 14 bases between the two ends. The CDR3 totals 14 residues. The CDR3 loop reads CASSPGGGSNEQFF. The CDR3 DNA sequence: TGTGCCAGCAGTCCCGGTGGGGGGAGCAATGAGCAGTTCTTC.

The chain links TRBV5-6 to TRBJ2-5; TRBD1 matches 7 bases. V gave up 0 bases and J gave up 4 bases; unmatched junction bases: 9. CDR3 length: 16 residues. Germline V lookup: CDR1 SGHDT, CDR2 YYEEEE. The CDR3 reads CASSLGTGLATETQYF. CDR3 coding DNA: TGTGCCAGCAGCTTGGGGACAGGCCTAGCTACAGAGACCCAGTACTTC. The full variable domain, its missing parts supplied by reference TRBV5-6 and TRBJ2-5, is DAGVTQSPTHLIKTRGQQVTLRCSPKSGHDTVSWYQQALGQGPQFIFQYYEEEERQRGNFPDRFSGHQFPNYSSELNVNALLLGDSALYLCASSLGTGLATETQYFGPGTRLLVL.

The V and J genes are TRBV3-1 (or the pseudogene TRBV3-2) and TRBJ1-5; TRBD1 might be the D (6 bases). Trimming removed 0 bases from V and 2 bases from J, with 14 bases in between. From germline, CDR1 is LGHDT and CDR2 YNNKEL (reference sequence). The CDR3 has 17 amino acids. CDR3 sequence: CASSQEETGFGNQPQHF. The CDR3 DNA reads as TGTGCCAGCAGCCAAGAGGAAACAGGGTTTGGCAATCAGCCCCAGCATTTT.

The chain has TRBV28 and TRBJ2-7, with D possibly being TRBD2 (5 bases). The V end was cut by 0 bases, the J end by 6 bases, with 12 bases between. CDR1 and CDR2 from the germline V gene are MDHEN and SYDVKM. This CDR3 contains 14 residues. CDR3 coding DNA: TGTGCCAGCAGTTTATGGAGGGAAGAGTCCGAGCAGTACTTC. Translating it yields CASSLWREESEQYF.

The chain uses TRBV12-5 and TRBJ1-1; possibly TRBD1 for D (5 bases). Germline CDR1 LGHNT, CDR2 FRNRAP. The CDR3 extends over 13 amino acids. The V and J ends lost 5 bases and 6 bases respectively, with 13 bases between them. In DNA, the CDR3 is TGTGCTAGTGGTGCGGGGGGAGGGGCTGAAGCTTTCTTT. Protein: CASGAGGGAEAFF. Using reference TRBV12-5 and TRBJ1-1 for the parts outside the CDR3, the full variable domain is DARVTQTPRHKVTEMGQEVTMRCQPILGHNTVFWYRQTMMQGLELLAYFRNRAPLDDSGMPKDRFSAEMPDATLATLKIQPSEPRDSAVYFCASGAGGGAEAFFGQGTRLTVV.

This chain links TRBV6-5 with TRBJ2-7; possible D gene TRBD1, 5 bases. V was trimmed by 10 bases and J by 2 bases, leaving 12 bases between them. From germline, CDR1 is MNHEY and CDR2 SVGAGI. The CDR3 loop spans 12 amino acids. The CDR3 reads CATESQAYEQYF. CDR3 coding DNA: TGTGCCACCGAGTCACAGGCCTACGAGCAGTACTTC.

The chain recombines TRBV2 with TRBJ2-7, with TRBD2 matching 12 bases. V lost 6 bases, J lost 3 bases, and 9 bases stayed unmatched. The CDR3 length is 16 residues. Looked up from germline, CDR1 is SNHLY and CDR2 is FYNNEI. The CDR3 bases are TGTGCCAGCAGACCTAGACTAGCGGGAGAGCTCTACGAGCAGTACTTC. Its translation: CASRPRLAGELYEQYF.

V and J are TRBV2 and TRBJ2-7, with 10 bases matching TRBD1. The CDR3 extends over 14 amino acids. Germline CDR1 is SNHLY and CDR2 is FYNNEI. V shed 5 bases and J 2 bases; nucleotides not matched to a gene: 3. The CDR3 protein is CASSFGTGAYEQYF. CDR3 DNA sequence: TGTGCCAGCAGTTTCGGGACAGGGGCCTACGAGCAGTACTTC.

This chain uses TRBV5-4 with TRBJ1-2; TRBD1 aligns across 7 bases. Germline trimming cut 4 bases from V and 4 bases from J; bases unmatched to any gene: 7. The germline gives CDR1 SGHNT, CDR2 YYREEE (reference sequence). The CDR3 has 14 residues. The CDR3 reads CASSDYRGPYGYTF. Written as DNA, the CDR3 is TGTGCCAGCAGCGATTACAGGGGTCCCTATGGCTACACCTTC.

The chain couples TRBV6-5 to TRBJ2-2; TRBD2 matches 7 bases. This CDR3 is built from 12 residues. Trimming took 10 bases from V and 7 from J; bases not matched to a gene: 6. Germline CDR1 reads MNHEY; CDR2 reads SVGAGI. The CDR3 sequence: CATRGENGELFF. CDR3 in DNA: TGTGCCACCCGGGGGGAGAACGGGGAGCTGTTTTTT.

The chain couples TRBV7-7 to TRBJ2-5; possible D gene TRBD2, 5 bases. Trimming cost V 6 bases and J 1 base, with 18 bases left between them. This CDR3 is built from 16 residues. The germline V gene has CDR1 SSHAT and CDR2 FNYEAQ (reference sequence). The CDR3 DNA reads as TGTGCCAGCAGGGGAAACGGTGGGAGTCGCCAAGAGACCCAGTACTTC. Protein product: CASRGNGGSRQETQYF.

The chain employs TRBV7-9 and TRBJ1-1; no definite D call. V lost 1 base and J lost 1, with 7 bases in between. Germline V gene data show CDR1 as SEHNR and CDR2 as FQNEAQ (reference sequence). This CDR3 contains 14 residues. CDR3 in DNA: TGTGCCAGCAGCTTAGTGTCGGGGAACACTGAAGCTTTCTTT. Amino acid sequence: CASSLVSGNTEAFF.

In DNA, the CDR3 is TGTGCCAGCAGCTTAGAGGGCGGGTACGAGCAGTACTTC. The encoded protein is CASSLEGGYEQYF. The rearrangement uses TRBV7-9 and TRBJ2-7; maybe TRBD2 (5 bases). The CDR3 covers 13 residues. The ends were cut back, 1 base at V and 4 bases at J, with 8 bases in the middle. Germline lookup yields CDR1 SEHNR and CDR2 FQNEAQ (reference sequence).

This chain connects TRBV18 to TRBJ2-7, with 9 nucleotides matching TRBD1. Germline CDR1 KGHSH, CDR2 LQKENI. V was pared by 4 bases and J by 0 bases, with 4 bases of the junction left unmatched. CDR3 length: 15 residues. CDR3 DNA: TGTGCCAGCTCACAAGGACAGGGGAACTCCTACGAGCAGTACTTC. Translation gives CASSQGQGNSYEQYF.

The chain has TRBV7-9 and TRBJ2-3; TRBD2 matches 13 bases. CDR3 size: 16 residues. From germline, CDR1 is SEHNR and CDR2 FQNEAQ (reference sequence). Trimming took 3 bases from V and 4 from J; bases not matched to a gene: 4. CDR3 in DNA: TGTGCCAGCAGCTTGGGACTAGCGGGATTCGCAGATACGCAGTATTTT. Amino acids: CASSLGLAGFADTQYF.

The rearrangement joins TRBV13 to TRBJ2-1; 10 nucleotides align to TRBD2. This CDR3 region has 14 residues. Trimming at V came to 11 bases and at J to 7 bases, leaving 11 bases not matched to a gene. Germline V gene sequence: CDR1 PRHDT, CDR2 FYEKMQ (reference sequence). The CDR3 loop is CAASTSGIANEQFF. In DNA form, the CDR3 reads TGTGCCGCCAGCACTAGCGGGATAGCAAATGAGCAGTTCTTC.

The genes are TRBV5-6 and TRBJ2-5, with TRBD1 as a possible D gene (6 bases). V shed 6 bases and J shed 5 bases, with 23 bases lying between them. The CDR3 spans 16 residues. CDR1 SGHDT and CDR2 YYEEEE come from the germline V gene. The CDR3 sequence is CASTSAGARGWETQYF. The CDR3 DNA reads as TGTGCCAGCACCAGTGCAGGGGCAAGGGGATGGGAGACCCAGTACTTC.

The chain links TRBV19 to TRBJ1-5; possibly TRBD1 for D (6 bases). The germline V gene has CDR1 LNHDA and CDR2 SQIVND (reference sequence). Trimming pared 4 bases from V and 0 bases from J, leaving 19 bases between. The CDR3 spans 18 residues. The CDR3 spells CASSRVDRPRYSNQPQHF. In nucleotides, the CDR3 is TGTGCCAGTAGTAGAGTAGACAGGCCGCGTTATAGCAATCAGCCCCAGCATTTT.

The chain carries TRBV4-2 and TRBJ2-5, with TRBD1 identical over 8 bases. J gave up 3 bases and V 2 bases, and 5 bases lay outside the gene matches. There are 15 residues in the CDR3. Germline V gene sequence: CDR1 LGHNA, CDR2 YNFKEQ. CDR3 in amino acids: CASSQQGQAEETQYF. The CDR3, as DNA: TGTGCCAGCAGCCAACAGGGACAGGCGGAAGAGACCCAGTACTTC.

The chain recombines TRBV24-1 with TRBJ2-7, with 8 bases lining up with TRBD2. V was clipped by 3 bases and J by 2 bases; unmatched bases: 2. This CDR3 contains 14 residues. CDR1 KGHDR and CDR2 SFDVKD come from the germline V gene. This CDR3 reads CATSDTSGPYEQYF. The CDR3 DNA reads TGTGCCACCAGTGATACTAGCGGCCCCTACGAGCAGTACTTC.

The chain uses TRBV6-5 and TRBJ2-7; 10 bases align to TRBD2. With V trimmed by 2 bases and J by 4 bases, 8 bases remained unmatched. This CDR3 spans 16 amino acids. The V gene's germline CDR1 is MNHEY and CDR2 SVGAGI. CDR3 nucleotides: TGTGCCAGCAGTTACAGCAAGACTAGCGGGCCTTACGAGCAGTACTTC. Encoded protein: CASSYSKTSGPYEQYF.

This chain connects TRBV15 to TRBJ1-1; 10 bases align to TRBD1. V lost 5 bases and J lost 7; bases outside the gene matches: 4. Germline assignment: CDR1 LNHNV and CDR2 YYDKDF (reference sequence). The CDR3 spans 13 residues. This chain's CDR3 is CATSDRTGGEAFF. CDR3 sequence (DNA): TGTGCCACCAGCGACAGGACAGGGGGTGAAGCTTTCTTT.

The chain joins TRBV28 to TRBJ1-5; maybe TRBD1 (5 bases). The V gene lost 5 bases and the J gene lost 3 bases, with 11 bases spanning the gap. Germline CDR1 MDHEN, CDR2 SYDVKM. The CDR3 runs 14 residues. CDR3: CASSQLGVNQPQHF. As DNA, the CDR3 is TGTGCCAGCAGTCAGTTAGGGGTCAATCAGCCCCAGCATTTT. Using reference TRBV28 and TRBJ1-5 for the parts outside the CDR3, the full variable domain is DVKVTQSSRYLVKRTGEKVFLECVQDMDHENMFWYRQDPGLGLRLIYFSYDVKMKEKGDIPEGYSVSREKKERFSLILESASTNQTSMYLCASSQLGVNQPQHFGDGTRLSIL.